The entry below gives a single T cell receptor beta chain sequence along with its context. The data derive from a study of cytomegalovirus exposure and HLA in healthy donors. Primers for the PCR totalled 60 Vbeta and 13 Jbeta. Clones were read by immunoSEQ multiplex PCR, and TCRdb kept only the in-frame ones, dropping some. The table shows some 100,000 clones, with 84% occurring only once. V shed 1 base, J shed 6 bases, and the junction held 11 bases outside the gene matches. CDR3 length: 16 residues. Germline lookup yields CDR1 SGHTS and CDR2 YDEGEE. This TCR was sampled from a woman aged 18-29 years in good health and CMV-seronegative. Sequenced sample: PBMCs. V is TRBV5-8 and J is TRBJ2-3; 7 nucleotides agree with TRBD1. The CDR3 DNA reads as TGTGCCAGCAGCTTGATTTTCGACAGGGTTTTTGATACGCAGTATTTT. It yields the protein CASSLIFDRVFDTQYF.